This T cell receptor (beta chain) was documented in a study of Graves' ophthalmopathy and Graves' hyperthyroidism. Study conclusions and caveats: Its predictions of ophthalmopathy progression gave the model over 65% sensitivity and about 72% specificity.

CDR3 size: 14 residues. V was trimmed by 4 bases and J by 7 bases, leaving 17 bases between them. The germline CDR1 and CDR2 sequences are SGDLS and YYNGEE. This clonotype was observed many times. Antigen unknown. Transcripts of RNA were the source for amplifying TCR beta CDR3 regions. The authors performed first-round RT-PCR with HTBI primers and then a second-round multiplex PCR. TCRdb ran MiXCR on the multiplex PCR reads and lists one entry per CDR3 protein. Here the sample spans about 210,000 distinct CDR3 sequences, around 28% being singletons. Other autoimmune diseases, uncontrolled infections, pregnancy or lactation excluded patients from enrollment. From fresh peripheral blood, 8 to 10 ml in volume, the PBMCs were obtained.

The chain couples TRBV9 to TRBJ1-2; a weak D match, TRBD1 (6 bases). This sequence was found in a man aged 50-59 years with Graves' ophthalmopathy. Sequencing was performed on peripheral blood. This chain's CDR3 is CASSPQRGAFGYTF. The CDR3 DNA is TGTGCCAGCAGCCCGCAGAGGGGGGCGTTTGGCTACACCTTC.